The 3 T cell receptor beta chains below come from one sample, sequenced in a study of human T cells and chemical hapten exposure. One entry per CDR3 protein, called by TCRdb with MiXCR from the RACE reads. The data show tens of thousands of distinct CDR3 sequences, about a tenth seen once. Time point given: patch test 2, 6 weeks after DPC sensitization. As for treatment: therapeutic diphenylcyclopropenone sensitization with weekly scalp DPC. Sample: whole blood, taken in connection with sensitization to the hapten diphenylcyclopropenone (DPC). The source is a woman aged 45 to 65 with alopecia areata. Some clones in this sample may be carry-over from other donors' samples.

CDR3 region: CSVEDWSEGMQYGYTF. In DNA, the CDR3 is TGCAGCGTTGAAGATTGGAGCGAGGGTATGCAGTATGGCTACACCTTC. The chain has TRBV29-1 and TRBJ1-2; D gene ambiguous. Per the germline V gene, CDR1 is SQVTM and CDR2 is ANQGSEA. V lost 0 bases and J lost 5, with 19 bases in between. The CDR3 totals 16 residues.

This clonotype was counted only a few times. The chain employs TRBV6-2 or TRBV6-3 and TRBJ1-5, with D unclear. The CDR3 has 14 residues. Germline V gene data show CDR1 as MNHEY and CDR2 as SVGEGT. Trimming left V 7 bases short and J 6 bases short, with 16 bases between. The DNA of the CDR3 is TGTGCCAGCAAATCACGAAAGGATGGTCAGCCCCAGCATTTT. Translating it yields CASKSRKDGQPQHF.

The sample holds a few counts of this clonotype. The V gene is TRBV2, the J gene TRBJ2-7, with TRBD1 matching 9 bases. V was pared by 6 bases and J by 3 bases, with 9 bases of the junction left unmatched. Germline V lookup: CDR1 SNHLY, CDR2 FYNNEI. The CDR3 length is 15 residues. CDR3 sequence reads: CASRARDRVIYEQYF. The DNA for the CDR3 is TGTGCCAGCAGGGCGCGGGACAGGGTCATCTACGAGCAGTACTTC.